These T cell receptor beta chains were read from a single sample in a study of T cell repertoires in cytomegalovirus infection. In TCRdb, the reads were re-called with MiXCR into one record per CDR3 protein. This sample has about 98,000 distinct CDR3 sequences; approximately 15% occur once, and the top ten carry more than 7%. Sequencing was done on a sample of PBMCs. The source of these receptors is a human donor in good health (CMV status not recorded). Some clones in this sample may be carry-over from other donors' samples. Each CDR3 is given with its conserved first and last residue. D genes are given only for firm matches. Clone size is given for some rows only: seen once, a few or many times, or a class if the clone is expanded.

cdr3_aa cdr3_nt v_call d_call clone_size j_call
CASSSAYPGLAGGYEQYF TGTGCCAGCAGCTCCGCCTACCCGGGACTAGCGGGGGGCTACGAGCAGTACTTC TRBV7-9 TRBD2 many TRBJ2-7
CASSDLRDNSPLHF TGTGCCAGCAGTGATTTGCGGGATAATTCACCCCTCCACTTT TRBV25-1 - - TRBJ1-6
CASSYGTDNEQFF TGTGCCAGCAGTTACGGGACAGACAATGAGCAGTTCTTC TRBV6-2/TRBV6-3 TRBD1 many TRBJ2-1
CSVETTGNTEAFF TGCAGCGTTGAGACGACAGGGAACACTGAAGCTTTCTTT TRBV29-1 - - TRBJ1-1
CASSQLDREAYEQYF TGTGCCAGCAGCCAGTTAGACAGGGAAGCCTACGAGCAGTACTTC TRBV14 TRBD1 many TRBJ2-7
CASSLPSGGYNEQFF TGTGCCAGCAGCTTACCTAGCGGGGGGTACAATGAGCAGTTCTTC TRBV7-2 TRBD2 many TRBJ2-1
CASSLAAGGNQPQHF TGTGCCAGCAGCTTAGCAGCAGGAGGAAATCAGCCCCAGCATTTT TRBV7-8 - many TRBJ1-5
CASSVESGGTEAFF TGTGCCAGCAGTGTGGAGTCGGGGGGCACTGAAGCTTTCTTT TRBV2 - few TRBJ1-1
CASSEEGGQPQHF TGTGCCAGCAGTGAAGAAGGGGGCCAGCCCCAGCATTTT TRBV2 TRBD1 - TRBJ1-5
CASSLVTSGEETQYF TGCGCCAGCAGCTTGGTAACTAGCGGGGAAGAGACCCAGTACTTC TRBV5-1 TRBD2 - TRBJ2-5
CASSLVQSAEAFF TGTGCCAGCAGCTTAGTCCAGAGCGCTGAAGCTTTCTTT TRBV7-9 - - TRBJ1-1
CASSLVATSGNNEQFF TGTGCCAGCAGCTTAGTTGCGACTAGCGGTAACAATGAGCAGTTCTTC TRBV7-2 TRBD2 many TRBJ2-1
CASSLFGTDYGYTF TGTGCCAGCAGCTTATTCGGGACAGACTATGGCTACACCTTC TRBV7-2 TRBD1 many TRBJ1-2
CASSLRGRNSGNTIYF TGTGCCAGCAGTCTACGGGGACGGAACTCTGGAAACACCATATATTTT TRBV6-2/TRBV6-3 - - TRBJ1-3
CASSPTGSSYEQYF TGTGCCAGCAGCCCGACAGGCAGCTCCTACGAGCAGTACTTC TRBV3-1 - - TRBJ2-7
CASSRGLVTDTQYF TGTGCCAGCAGCCGGGGACTTGTCACAGATACGCAGTATTTT TRBV7-2 - many TRBJ2-3
CSVEVPGRLNTEAFF TGCAGCGTTGAAGTACCGGGACGGCTGAACACTGAAGCTTTCTTT TRBV29-1 - - TRBJ1-1
CSVEMDRGSGYTF TGCAGCGTTGAAATGGACAGGGGGAGCGGCTACACCTTC TRBV29-1 TRBD1 - TRBJ1-2
CASSWKTSGDWDTQYF TGTGCCAGCAGCTGGAAGACTAGCGGGGACTGGGATACGCAGTATTTT TRBV5-6 TRBD2 few TRBJ2-3
CASSVAESTDTQYF TGTGCCAGCAGCGTAGCTGAGAGTACAGATACGCAGTATTTT TRBV9 - few TRBJ2-3
CASSLLAETQYF TGTGCCAGCAGCTTATTAGCGGAGACCCAGTACTTC TRBV7-2 - many TRBJ2-5
CASSERTGQETQYF TGTGCCAGCAGTGAACGGACGGGACAAGAGACCCAGTACTTC TRBV6-1 - many TRBJ2-5
CSARPWATDLETQYF TGCAGTGCTAGACCCTGGGCTACCGATTTAGAGACCCAGTACTTC TRBV20-1 - - TRBJ2-5
CAISGTGEAFF TGTGCCATCAGTGGTACAGGGGAAGCTTTCTTT TRBV10-3 - - TRBJ1-1
CASSLPETATQETQYF TGTGCCAGCAGTCTACCTGAGACAGCTACACAAGAGACCCAGTACTTC TRBV12-3/TRBV12-4 - - TRBJ2-5
CASRRQGDAGELFF TGTGCCAGCAGGAGACAGGGTGACGCCGGGGAGCTGTTTTTT TRBV12-3/TRBV12-4 TRBD1 many TRBJ2-2
CSARDGTVATNEKLFF TGCAGTGCTAGAGACGGGACAGTCGCAACTAATGAAAAACTGTTTTTT TRBV20-1 TRBD1 - TRBJ1-4
CASSSLIGDGETQYF TGTGCCAGCAGCTCCCTCATCGGGGATGGAGAGACCCAGTACTTC TRBV7-2 - many TRBJ2-5
CASSYSYRGDEKLFF TGTGCCAGCAGTTACTCGTACCGGGGGGATGAAAAACTGTTTTTT TRBV6-5 - many TRBJ1-4
CASSLVTGSRELFF TGTGCCAGCAGCTTAGTGACAGGGAGCCGGGAGCTGTTTTTT TRBV11-2 TRBD1 many TRBJ2-2
CASSPTGSGNTIYF TGTGCCAGCAGTCCAACAGGCTCTGGAAACACCATATATTTT TRBV12-3/TRBV12-4 - few TRBJ1-3
CASTETGAKNIQYF TGTGCCAGCACCGAAACAGGGGCCAAAAACATTCAGTACTTC TRBV5-6 - - TRBJ2-4
CASSGQSNQPQHF TGTGCCAGCAGCGGACAGTCGAATCAGCCCCAGCATTTT TRBV6-1 - few TRBJ1-5
CASSLGTGGTGELFF TGCGCCAGCAGCTTGGGGACAGGGGGCACCGGGGAGCTGTTTTTT TRBV5-1 TRBD1 few TRBJ2-2
CSAGDEDRNQPQHF TGCAGTGCTGGAGACGAGGACCGCAATCAGCCCCAGCATTTT TRBV20-1 - few TRBJ1-5
CASEGGQYNEQFF TGTGCCAGCGAGGGGGGACAGTACAATGAGCAGTTCTTC TRBV2 - many TRBJ2-1
CASSFDISPGYTF TGTGCCAGCAGTTTTGACATCTCCCCTGGCTACACCTTC TRBV12-3/TRBV12-4 - many TRBJ1-2
CASSVEGTGGEKLFF TGTGCCAGCAGCGTAGAAGGGACAGGGGGTGAAAAACTGTTTTTT TRBV9 TRBD1 few TRBJ1-4
CASSEGGANVLTF TGTGCCAGCAGTGAAGGGGGGGCCAACGTCCTGACTTTC TRBV6-1 - - TRBJ2-6
CSVRTVRGTDTQYF TGCAGTGTTAGAACGGTGAGGGGCACAGATACGCAGTATTTT TRBV20-1 - few TRBJ2-3
CSASSAASYEQYF TGCAGTGCTAGTTCGGCAGCGAGCTACGAGCAGTACTTC TRBV20-1 - - TRBJ2-7
CSAAGIVDTGELFF TGCAGTGCGGCAGGGATCGTCGACACCGGGGAGCTGTTTTTT TRBV20-1 - - TRBJ2-2
CASSPSGVTDTQYF TGTGCCAGCAGCCCATCGGGGGTCACAGATACGCAGTATTTT TRBV11-3 - many TRBJ2-3
CASSLGGNRDTQYF TGTGCCAGCAGCTTAGGGGGCAACCGAGATACGCAGTATTTT TRBV11-2 - - TRBJ2-3
CSVVVQNTEAFF TGCAGCGTTGTAGTACAGAACACTGAAGCTTTCTTT TRBV29-1 - - TRBJ1-1
CASRRVGTGELFF TGTGCCAGCAGGAGGGTCGGGACCGGGGAGCTGTTTTTT TRBV2 - few TRBJ2-2
CASSSGRWGAEAFF TGTGCCAGCAGTTCTGGGAGATGGGGCGCTGAAGCTTTCTTT TRBV12-3/TRBV12-4 - many TRBJ1-1
CASSLEVWGQDQETQYF TGTGCCAGCAGCTTAGAGGTCTGGGGGCAAGATCAAGAGACCCAGTACTTC TRBV7-2 - many TRBJ2-5
CASSTGGAHNEQFF TGTGCCAGCAGCACCGGGGGGGCCCACAATGAGCAGTTCTTC TRBV7-2 TRBD2 many TRBJ2-1
CASSETTYEQYF TGTGCCAGCAGCGAAACTACCTACGAGCAGTACTTC TRBV7-9 - - TRBJ2-7
CASSLWQGAREQYF TGTGCCAGCAGTTTATGGCAGGGGGCAAGGGAGCAGTACTTC TRBV27 TRBD1 few TRBJ2-7
CASGLDRGSTDTQYF TGTGCCAGCGGCTTAGACAGGGGTAGCACAGATACGCAGTATTTT TRBV7-2 TRBD1 - TRBJ2-3
CASSRKPGGGMNTEAFF TGTGCCAGCAGCCGCAAGCCAGGGGGTGGGATGAACACTGAAGCTTTCTTT TRBV7-2 TRBD1 many TRBJ1-1